This TCR beta chain was sequenced in a study of CD8 T cells in Susac syndrome. cDNA came from around 0.54 to 1 ug RNA primed by random hexamers. TCRdb reanalysed the immunoSEQ multiplex PCR reads using MiXCR and keeps one entry per CDR3 protein. The sample records approximately 210,000 distinct CDR3 sequences, about 95% being singletons. V was shortened by 8 bases and J by 0 bases, with 10 bases between the two germline ends. CDR3 length: 12 residues. The germline CDR1 and CDR2 sequences are SQVTM and ANQGSEA. The V call is TRBV29-1, the J call TRBJ1-1; D gene unclear. Sequenced input: CD4+ T cells from PBMCs. The TCR comes from a human donor with multiple sclerosis. The CDR3 sequence: CSTQHMNTEAFF. The CDR3, as DNA: TGCAGCACCCAACACATGAACACTGAAGCTTTCTTT.